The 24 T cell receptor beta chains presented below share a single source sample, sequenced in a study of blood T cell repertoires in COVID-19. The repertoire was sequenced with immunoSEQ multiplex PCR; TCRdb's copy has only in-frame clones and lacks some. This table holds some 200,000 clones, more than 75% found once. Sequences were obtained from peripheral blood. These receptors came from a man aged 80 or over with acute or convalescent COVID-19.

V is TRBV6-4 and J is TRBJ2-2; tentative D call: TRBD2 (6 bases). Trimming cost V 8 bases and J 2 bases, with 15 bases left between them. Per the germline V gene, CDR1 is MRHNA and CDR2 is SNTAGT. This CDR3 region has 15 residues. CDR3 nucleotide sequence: TGTGCCAGCGGGGCGGGACGCGCTAACACCGGGGAGCTGTTTTTT. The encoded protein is CASGAGRANTGELFF.

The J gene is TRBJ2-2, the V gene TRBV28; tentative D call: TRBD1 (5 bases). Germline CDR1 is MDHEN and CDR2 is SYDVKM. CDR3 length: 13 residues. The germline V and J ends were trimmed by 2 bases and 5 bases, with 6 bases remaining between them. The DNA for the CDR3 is TGTGCCAGCAGTTTAGGGGCGACCGGGGAGCTGTTTTTT. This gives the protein CASSLGATGELFF.

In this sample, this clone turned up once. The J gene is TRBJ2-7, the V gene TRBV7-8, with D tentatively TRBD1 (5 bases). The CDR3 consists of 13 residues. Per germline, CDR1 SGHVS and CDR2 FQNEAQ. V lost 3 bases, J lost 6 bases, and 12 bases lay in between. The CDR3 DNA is TGTGCCAGCAGCTTTAGTTCAGGGCCCGAGCAGTACGTC. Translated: CASSFSSGPEQYV.

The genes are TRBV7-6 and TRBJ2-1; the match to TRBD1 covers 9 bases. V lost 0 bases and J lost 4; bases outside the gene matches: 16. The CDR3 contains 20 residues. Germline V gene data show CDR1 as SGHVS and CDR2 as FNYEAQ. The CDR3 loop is CASSLAQVREHRGLYNEQFF. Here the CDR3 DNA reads TGTGCCAGCAGCTTAGCGCAAGTCCGGGAACACAGGGGGCTTTACAATGAGCAGTTCTTC.

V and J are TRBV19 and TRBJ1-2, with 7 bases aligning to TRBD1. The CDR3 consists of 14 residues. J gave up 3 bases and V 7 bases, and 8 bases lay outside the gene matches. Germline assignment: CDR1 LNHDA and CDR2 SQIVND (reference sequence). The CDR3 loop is CASKPRQGHYGYTF. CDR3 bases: TGTGCCAGTAAACCCAGACAGGGCCACTATGGCTACACCTTC.

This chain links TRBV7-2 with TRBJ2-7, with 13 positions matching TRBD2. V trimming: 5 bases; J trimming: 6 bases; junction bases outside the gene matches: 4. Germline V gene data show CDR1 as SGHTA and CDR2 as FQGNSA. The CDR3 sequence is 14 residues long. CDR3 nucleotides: TGTGCCAGCAGCGTACTAGCGGGAGGGGTCGAGCAGTACGTC. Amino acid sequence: CASSVLAGGVEQYV.

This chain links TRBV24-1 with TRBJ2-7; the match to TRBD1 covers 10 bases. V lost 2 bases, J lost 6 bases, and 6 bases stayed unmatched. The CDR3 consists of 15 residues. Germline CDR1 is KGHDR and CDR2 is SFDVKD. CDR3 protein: CATSDSGQGSREQYF. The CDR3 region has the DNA TGTGCCACCAGTGATTCGGGACAGGGGTCACGCGAGCAGTACTTC.

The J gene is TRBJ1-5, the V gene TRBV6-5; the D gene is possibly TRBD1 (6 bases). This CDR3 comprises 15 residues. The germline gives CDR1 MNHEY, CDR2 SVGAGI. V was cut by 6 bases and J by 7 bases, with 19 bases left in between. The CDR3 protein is CASSAQGGQGQPQHF. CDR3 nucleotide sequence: TGTGCCAGCAGCGCGCAGGGAGGGCAGGGGCAGCCCCAGCATTTT.

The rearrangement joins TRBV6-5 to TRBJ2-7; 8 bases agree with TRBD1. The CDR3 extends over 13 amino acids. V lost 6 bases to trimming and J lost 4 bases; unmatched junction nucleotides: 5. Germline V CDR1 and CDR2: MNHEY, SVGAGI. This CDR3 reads CASRPNRGYEQYV. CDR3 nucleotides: TGTGCCAGCAGACCCAACAGGGGGTACGAGCAGTACGTC.

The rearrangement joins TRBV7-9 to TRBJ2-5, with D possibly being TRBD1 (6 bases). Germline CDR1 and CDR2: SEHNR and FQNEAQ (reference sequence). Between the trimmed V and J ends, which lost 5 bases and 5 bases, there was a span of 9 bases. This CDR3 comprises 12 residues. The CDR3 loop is CASSRTVETQYF. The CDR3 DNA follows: TGTGCCAGCAGCCGGACAGTCGAGACCCAGTACTTC.

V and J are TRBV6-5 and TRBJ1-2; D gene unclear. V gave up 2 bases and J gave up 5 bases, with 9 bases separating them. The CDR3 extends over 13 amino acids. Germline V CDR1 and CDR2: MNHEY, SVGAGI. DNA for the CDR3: TGTGCCAGCAGTTACGAAGGCGGATATGGCTACACCTTC. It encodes CASSYEGGYGYTF.

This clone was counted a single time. CDR3 in DNA: TGTGCCAGTAGTATTGCTGGGCAGCCTGAAGCTTTCTTT. Translation gives CASSIAGQPEAFF. The chain is built from TRBV19 and TRBJ1-1, with D unresolved. CDR3 length equals 13 residues. From germline, CDR1 is LNHDA and CDR2 SQIVND (reference sequence). V lost 3 bases to trimming and J lost 6 bases, with 11 bases between them.

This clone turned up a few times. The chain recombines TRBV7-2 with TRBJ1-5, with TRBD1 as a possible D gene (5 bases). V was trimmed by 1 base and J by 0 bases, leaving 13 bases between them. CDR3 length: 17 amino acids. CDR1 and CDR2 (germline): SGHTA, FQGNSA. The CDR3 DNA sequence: TGTGCCAGCAGCTTAGTGTCGCAGGGAACTAGCAATCAGCCCCAGCATTTT. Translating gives CASSLVSQGTSNQPQHF. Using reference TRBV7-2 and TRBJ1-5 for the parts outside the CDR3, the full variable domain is GAGVSQSPSNKVTEKGKDVELRCDPISGHTALYWYRQSLGQGLEFLIYFQGNSAPDKSGLPSDRFSAERTGGSVSTLTIQRTQQEDSAVYLCASSLVSQGTSNQPQHFGDGTRLSIL.

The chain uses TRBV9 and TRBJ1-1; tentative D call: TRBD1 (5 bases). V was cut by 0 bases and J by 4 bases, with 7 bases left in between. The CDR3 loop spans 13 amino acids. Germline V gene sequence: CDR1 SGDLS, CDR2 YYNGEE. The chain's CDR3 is CASSVVDTTEAFF. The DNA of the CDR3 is TGTGCCAGCAGCGTAGTGGACACCACTGAAGCTTTCTTT.

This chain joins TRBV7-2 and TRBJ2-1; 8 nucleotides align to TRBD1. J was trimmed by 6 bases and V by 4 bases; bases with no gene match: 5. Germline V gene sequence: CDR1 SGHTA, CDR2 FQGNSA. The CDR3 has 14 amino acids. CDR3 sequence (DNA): TGTGCCAGCAGCTCCGCGACAGGGGCCAATGAGCAGTTCTTC. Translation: CASSSATGANEQFF.

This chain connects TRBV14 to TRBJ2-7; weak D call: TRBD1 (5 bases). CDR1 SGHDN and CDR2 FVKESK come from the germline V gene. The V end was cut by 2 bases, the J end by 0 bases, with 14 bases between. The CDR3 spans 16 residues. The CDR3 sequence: CASSQLDSAASYEQYF. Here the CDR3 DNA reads TGTGCCAGCAGCCAACTCGACAGCGCAGCCTCCTACGAGCAGTACTTC.

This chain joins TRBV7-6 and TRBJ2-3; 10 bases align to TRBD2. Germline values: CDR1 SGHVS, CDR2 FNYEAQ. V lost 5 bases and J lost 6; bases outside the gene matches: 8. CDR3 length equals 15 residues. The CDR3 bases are TGTGCCAGCAGCCTCTGGGCTAGCGGGAGTGATACGCAGTATTTT. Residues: CASSLWASGSDTQYF.

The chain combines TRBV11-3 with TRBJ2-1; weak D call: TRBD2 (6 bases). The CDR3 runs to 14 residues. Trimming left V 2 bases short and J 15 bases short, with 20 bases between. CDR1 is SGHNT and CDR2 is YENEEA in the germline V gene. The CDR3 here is CASSLSVGGIGAFF. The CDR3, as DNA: TGTGCCAGCAGCTTAAGTGTTGGGGGGATTGGGGCGTTCTTC.

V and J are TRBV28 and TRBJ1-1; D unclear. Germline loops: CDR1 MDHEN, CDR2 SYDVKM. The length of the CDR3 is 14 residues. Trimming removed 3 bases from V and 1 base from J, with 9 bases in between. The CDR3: CASSLNRPNTEAFF. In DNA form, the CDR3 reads TGTGCCAGCAGTTTGAACAGACCGAACACTGAAGCTTTCTTT.

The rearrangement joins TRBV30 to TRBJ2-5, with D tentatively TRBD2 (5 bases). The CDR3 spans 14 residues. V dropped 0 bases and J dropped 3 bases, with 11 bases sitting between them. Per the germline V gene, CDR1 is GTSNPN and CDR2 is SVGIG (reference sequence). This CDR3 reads CAWSVRRREETQYF. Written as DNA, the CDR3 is TGTGCCTGGAGTGTACGCAGGCGGGAAGAGACCCAGTACTTC.

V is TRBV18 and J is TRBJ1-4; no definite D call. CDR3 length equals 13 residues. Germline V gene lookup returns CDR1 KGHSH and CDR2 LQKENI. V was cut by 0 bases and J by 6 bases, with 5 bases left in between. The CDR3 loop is CASSPPGYEKLFF. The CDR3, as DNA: TGTGCCAGCTCACCACCCGGGTATGAAAAACTGTTTTTT.

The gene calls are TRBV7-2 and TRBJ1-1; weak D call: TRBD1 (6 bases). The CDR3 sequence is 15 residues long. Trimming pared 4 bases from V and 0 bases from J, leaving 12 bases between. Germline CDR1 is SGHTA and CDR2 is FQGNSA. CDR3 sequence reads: CASSSRTAMNTEAFF. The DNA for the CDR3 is TGTGCCAGCAGCTCACGGACAGCCATGAACACTGAAGCTTTCTTT. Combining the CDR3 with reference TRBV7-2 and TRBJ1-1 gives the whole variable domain GAGVSQSPSNKVTEKGKDVELRCDPISGHTALYWYRQSLGQGLEFLIYFQGNSAPDKSGLPSDRFSAERTGGSVSTLTIQRTQQEDSAVYLCASSSRTAMNTEAFFGQGTRLTVV.

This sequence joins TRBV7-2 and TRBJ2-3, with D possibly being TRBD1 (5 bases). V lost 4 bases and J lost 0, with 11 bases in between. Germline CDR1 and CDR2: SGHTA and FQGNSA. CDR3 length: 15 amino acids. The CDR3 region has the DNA TGTGCCAGCAGCTCCGACAGAACTAGCACAGATACGCAGTATTTT. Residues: CASSSDRTSTDTQYF.

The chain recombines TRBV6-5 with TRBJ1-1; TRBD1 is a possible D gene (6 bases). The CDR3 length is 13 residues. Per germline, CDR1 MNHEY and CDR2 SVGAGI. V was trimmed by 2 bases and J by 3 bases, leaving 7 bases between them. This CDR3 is CASSYRTDTEAFF. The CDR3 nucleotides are TGTGCCAGCAGTTACAGGACAGACACTGAAGCTTTCTTT.